The rows below give T cell receptor beta chains drawn from one sample of a study of T cell changes during pregnancy in multiple sclerosis. TCRdb's copy holds only in-frame clones and misses some; the assay was immunoSEQ multiplex PCR. The data contain tens of thousands of clones, about 89% of them singletons. This material consisted of peripheral blood, taken in the first trimester of pregnancy. These receptors all come from a female donor in good health, enrolled as a control in a pregnancy study. Each CDR3 is given with its conserved first and last residue. The D gene is left open where the match is weak. Clone size is stated in some rows and not others, as once, few, many or a class when expanded.

TRBJ2-7,-,TRBV18,TRBD2,CASSPKLSSSGVSYEQYF,TGTGCCAGCTCACCCAAGCTCTCGTCTAGCGGGGTCTCCTACGAGCAGTACTTC
TRBJ1-3,-,TRBV7-2,-,CASSLVQGTGGNTIYF,TGTGCCAGCAGCTTAGTTCAGGGAACCGGTGGAAACACCATATATTTT
TRBJ1-1,-,TRBV6-1,-,CASSEASGGRTEAFF,TGTGCCAGCAGTGAAGCCTCCGGGGGGCGGACTGAAGCTTTCTTT
TRBJ2-3,-,TRBV5-1,TRBD2,CASSLVVGGAADTQYF,TGCGCCAGCAGCTTGGTTGTCGGGGGGGCTGCAGATACGCAGTATTTT
TRBJ2-3,-,TRBV19,TRBD2,CASRQTGTSETDTQYF,TGTGCCAGTCGCCAGACGGGGACTAGCGAGACAGATACGCAGTATTTT
TRBJ1-3,-,TRBV7-6,-,CASSLSDSSGNTIYF,TGTGCCAGCAGCTTGTCGGACAGCTCTGGAAACACCATATATTTT
TRBJ1-1,-,TRBV6-5,TRBD1,CASSLRRQGNTEAFF,TGTGCCAGCAGTTTACGTAGACAGGGAAACACTGAAGCTTTCTTT
TRBJ2-5,-,TRBV5-4,TRBD1,CASSRTGGYQETQYF,TGTGCCAGCAGCCGGACAGGGGGATACCAAGAGACCCAGTACTTC
TRBJ2-3,-,TRBV5-1,TRBD2,CASSSPTSGASTDTQYF,TGCGCCAGCAGCTCTCCGACTAGCGGCGCTAGCACAGATACGCAGTATTTT
TRBJ1-4,-,TRBV6-1,-,CASREVEKLFF,TGTGCCAGCAGGGAGGTGGAAAAACTGTTTTTT
TRBJ2-7,-,TRBV19,TRBD2,CASRKREGIDEQYF,TGTGCCAGTAGGAAGCGGGAGGGCATCGACGAGCAGTACTTC
TRBJ1-2,-,TRBV6-1,TRBD1,CASSGLGQGALGYTF,TGTGCCAGCAGTGGGTTGGGACAGGGGGCGCTTGGCTACACCTTC
TRBJ1-1,-,TRBV5-1,-,CASSSVNQGGNTEAFF,TGCGCCAGCAGCTCGGTGAATCAAGGGGGGAACACTGAAGCTTTCTTT
TRBJ2-7,-,TRBV2,-,CASRPDRLEGYEQYF,TGTGCCAGCAGGCCAGACAGGCTCGAGGGCTACGAGCAGTACTTC
TRBJ1-2,-,TRBV9,TRBD1,CASSVGTGVYGYTF,TGTGCCAGCAGCGTCGGGACAGGGGTCTATGGCTACACCTTC
TRBJ2-1,-,TRBV4-1,-,CASSQDYDGEQFF,TGCGCCAGCAGCCAAGATTACGACGGGGAGCAGTTCTTC
TRBJ1-1,-,TRBV5-6,TRBD1,CASSLTYGQEMNTEAFF,TGTGCCAGCAGCCTGACCTATGGACAGGAGATGAACACTGAAGCTTTCTTT
TRBJ1-4,-,TRBV6-6,-,CASSSTGTSREKLFF,TGTGCCAGCAGTTCAACAGGGACGTCTAGGGAAAAACTGTTTTTT
TRBJ2-3,-,TRBV30,TRBD2,CAWSRLAGETDTQYF,TGTGCCTGGAGCCGCCTAGCGGGAGAGACAGATACGCAGTATTTT
TRBJ2-7,-,TRBV6-6,-,CASNPRTALSYEQYF,TGTGCCAGCAACCCACGGACAGCTTTGTCCTACGAGCAGTACTTC
TRBJ2-3,-,TRBV19,TRBD1,CASSSDRASDTQYF,TGTGCCAGTAGTTCGGACAGGGCTAGTGATACGCAGTATTTT
TRBJ1-2,-,TRBV5-6,-,CASSLTGVAGYTF,TGTGCCAGCAGCCTCACGGGGGTCGCTGGCTACACCTTC
TRBJ2-2,-,TRBV9,-,CASSVAVWWAVYLLDAGELFF,TGTGCCAGCAGCGTAGCTGTTTGGTGGGCAGTATACCTGCTTGACGCCGGGGAGCTGTTTTTT
TRBJ1-2,-,TRBV5-1,TRBD1,CASSLTGGNYGYTF,TGCGCCAGCAGCTTGACAGGGGGGAACTATGGCTACACCTTC
TRBJ1-2,-,TRBV7-2,-,CASSLGVDRVYGYTF,TGTGCCAGCAGCTTAGGGGTAGACAGAGTCTATGGCTACACCTTC
TRBJ2-7,-,TRBV25-1,-,CASSEGINEQYF,TGTGCCAGCAGTGAAGGCATAAACGAGCAGTACTTC
TRBJ1-1,-,TRBV28,-,CASSFSTPRRAFF,TGTGCCAGCAGTTTTTCGACACCCCGGCGCGCTTTCTTT
TRBJ1-1,-,TRBV19,-,CASGGNTEAFF,TGTGCGTCCGGGGGGAACACTGAAGCTTTCTTT
TRBJ2-7,-,TRBV6-5,TRBD1,CASSYSGTGSDEQYF,TGTGCCAGCAGTTACTCGGGGACAGGGAGCGACGAGCAGTACTTC
TRBJ2-7,-,TRBV19,TRBD1,CASSISGQGAYEQYF,TGTGCCAGTAGTATATCGGGACAGGGGGCCTACGAGCAGTACTTC
TRBJ1-6,-,TRBV7-6,TRBD1,CASSPWDRLNSPLHF,TGTGCCAGCAGCCCTTGGGACAGATTAAATTCACCCCTCCACTTT
TRBJ2-7,once,TRBV28,TRBD2,CASSHGLAGGSHEQYF,TGTGCCAGCAGTCACGGACTAGCGGGAGGGTCCCACGAGCAGTACTTC
TRBJ2-1,-,TRBV4-1,TRBD2,CASSQGPSGGGNEQFF,TGCGCCAGCAGCCAAGGGCCTAGCGGGGGGGGTAATGAGCAGTTCTTC
TRBJ2-4,-,TRBV11-3,-,CASSLVSWQNIQYF,TGTGCCAGCAGCTTAGTATCCTGGCAAAACATTCAGTACTTC
TRBJ2-5,-,TRBV9,TRBD1,CASYRDSQETQYF,TGTGCCAGCTACCGGGACAGCCAAGAGACCCAGTACTTC
TRBJ2-3,-,TRBV28,TRBD2,CASSTPGLVTDTQYF,TGTGCCAGCAGTACGCCAGGACTAGTCACAGATACGCAGTATTTT
TRBJ1-1,-,TRBV5-6,-,CASSRWHSGNTEAFF,TGTGCCAGCAGCCGGTGGCACTCAGGTAACACTGAAGCTTTCTTT
TRBJ2-5,-,TRBV9,-,CASSVEAGVRETQYF,TGTGCCAGCAGCGTAGAGGCAGGGGTAAGGGAGACCCAGTACTTC
TRBJ2-1,-,TRBV18,TRBD2,CASSPLAGGVDEQFF,TGTGCCAGCTCACCACTAGCGGGAGGGGTTGATGAGCAGTTCTTC
TRBJ1-2,-,TRBV19,-,CASCKYRCANYGYTF,TGTGCCAGTTGTAAATATCGGTGCGCTAACTATGGCTACACCTTC
TRBJ2-7,once,TRBV10-2,TRBD2,CASSDVLAEGTYEQYF,TGCGCCAGCAGTGACGTTCTAGCGGAGGGAACCTACGAGCAGTACTTC
TRBJ1-5,-,TRBV28,-,CASILRGGQPQHF,TGTGCCAGCATCCTCCGGGGAGGTCAGCCCCAGCATTTT
TRBJ1-5,-,TRBV6-5,TRBD1,CASSRQGDQPQHF,TGTGCCAGCAGTAGACAGGGCGATCAGCCCCAGCATTTT
TRBJ1-5,once,TRBV2,-,CASSVSRNQPQHF,TGTGCCAGCAGTGTCTCGCGGAATCAGCCCCAGCATTTT
TRBJ2-6,-,TRBV2,-,CASSVQGRSGANVLTF,TGTGCCAGCAGTGTACAGGGCCGCTCTGGGGCCAACGTCCTGACTTTC
TRBJ2-2,-,TRBV27,TRBD1,CASSPTPRGRGGELFF,TGTGCCAGCAGTCCCACTCCCAGGGGGCGAGGCGGGGAGCTGTTTTTT
TRBJ2-5,once,TRBV5-8,TRBD2,CASQSGTRETQYF,TGTGCCAGCCAATCCGGGACTAGAGAGACCCAGTACTTC
TRBJ1-6,-,TRBV9,-,CASSVSGGESPLHF,TGTGCCAGCAGCGTGTCGGGGGGCGAATCACCCCTCCACTTT
TRBJ2-7,-,TRBV28,-,CASRTYQGNLYEQYF,TGTGCCAGCAGAACATACCAGGGGAATCTCTACGAGCAGTACTTC
TRBJ1-4,-,TRBV7-2,-,CASSKRQAEKLFF,TGTGCCAGCAGCAAGAGACAGGCGGAAAAACTGTTTTTT
TRBJ1-6,-,TRBV5-1,TRBD1,CASSPGQGANSPLHF,TGCGCCAGCAGCCCGGGACAGGGGGCGAATTCACCCCTCCACTTT
TRBJ1-1,-,TRBV25-1,-,CASSEPGTEAFF,TGTGCCAGCAGTGAACCGGGGACTGAAGCTTTCTTT
TRBJ2-1,once,TRBV19,-,CASSTTMNEQFF,TGTGCCAGTAGTACTACCATGAATGAGCAGTTCTTC
TRBJ1-5,once,TRBV5-1,TRBD1,CASSLSPGGFGQPQHF,TGCGCCAGCAGCTTGTCCCCAGGGGGATTCGGTCAGCCCCAGCATTTT
TRBJ2-1,few,TRBV19,TRBD2,CASNGGRAGSHEQFF,TGTGCCAGTAATGGCGGGAGGGCCGGGTCGCATGAGCAGTTCTTC
TRBJ2-7,-,TRBV7-7,-,CASSFKRQGSYEQYF,TGTGCTAGCAGCTTTAAGAGGCAGGGTTCCTACGAGCAGTACTTC
TRBJ2-7,-,TRBV28,TRBD2,CATRGGLLHEQYF,TGTGCCACTCGGGGGGGGCTCCTTCACGAGCAGTACTTC
TRBJ1-1,-,TRBV5-1,-,CASSLSHVQGTEAFF,TGCGCCAGCAGCTTGTCGCACGTTCAGGGGACTGAAGCTTTCTTT
TRBJ1-1,-,TRBV6-5,-,CASSPSLSPNTEAFF,TGTGCCAGCAGCCCTAGTCTCTCCCCAAACACTGAAGCTTTCTTT
TRBJ2-6,-,TRBV2,TRBD1,CASSYEQGVGANVLTF,TGTGCCAGCAGTTATGAACAGGGGGTCGGGGCCAACGTCCTGACTTTC